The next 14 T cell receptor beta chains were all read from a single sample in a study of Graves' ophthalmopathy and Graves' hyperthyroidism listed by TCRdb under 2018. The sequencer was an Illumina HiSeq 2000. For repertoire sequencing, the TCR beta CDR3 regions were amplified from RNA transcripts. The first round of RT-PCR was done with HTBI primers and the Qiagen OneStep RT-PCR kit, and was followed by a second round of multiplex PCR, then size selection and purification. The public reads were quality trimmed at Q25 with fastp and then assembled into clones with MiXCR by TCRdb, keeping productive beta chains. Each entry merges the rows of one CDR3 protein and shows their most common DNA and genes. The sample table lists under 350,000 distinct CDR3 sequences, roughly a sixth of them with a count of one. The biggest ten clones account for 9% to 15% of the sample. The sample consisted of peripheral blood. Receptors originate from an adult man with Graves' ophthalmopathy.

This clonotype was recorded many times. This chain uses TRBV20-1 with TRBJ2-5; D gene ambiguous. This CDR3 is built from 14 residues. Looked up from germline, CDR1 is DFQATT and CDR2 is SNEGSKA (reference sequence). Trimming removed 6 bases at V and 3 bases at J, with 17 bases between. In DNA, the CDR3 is TGCAGTGCCGATCCGCGCGGATCCAAAGAGACCCAGTACTTC. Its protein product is CSADPRGSKETQYF.

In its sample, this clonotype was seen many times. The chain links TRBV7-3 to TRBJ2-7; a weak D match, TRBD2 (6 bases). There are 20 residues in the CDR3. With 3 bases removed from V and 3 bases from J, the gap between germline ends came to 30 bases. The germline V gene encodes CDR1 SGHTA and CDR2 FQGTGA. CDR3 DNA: TGTGCCAGCAGCTTCCGGGATCTCCGGGGGTGGAGTGGTCTGGTCTACGAGCAGTACTTC. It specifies CASSFRDLRGWSGLVYEQYF.

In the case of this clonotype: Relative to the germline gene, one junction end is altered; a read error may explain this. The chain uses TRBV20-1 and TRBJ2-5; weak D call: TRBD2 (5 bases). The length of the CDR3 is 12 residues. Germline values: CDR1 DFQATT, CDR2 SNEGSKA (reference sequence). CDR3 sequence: CSANDYRETQYF. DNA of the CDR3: TGCAGCGCTAATGACTATAGGGAGACCCAGTACTTC.

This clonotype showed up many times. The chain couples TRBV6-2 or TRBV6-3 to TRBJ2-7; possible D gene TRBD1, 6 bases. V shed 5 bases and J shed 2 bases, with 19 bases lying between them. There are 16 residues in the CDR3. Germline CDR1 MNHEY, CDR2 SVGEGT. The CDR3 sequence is CASSPFGRQETYEQYF. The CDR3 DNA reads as TGTGCCAGCAGTCCGTTTGGGAGACAGGAAACCTACGAGCAGTACTTC.

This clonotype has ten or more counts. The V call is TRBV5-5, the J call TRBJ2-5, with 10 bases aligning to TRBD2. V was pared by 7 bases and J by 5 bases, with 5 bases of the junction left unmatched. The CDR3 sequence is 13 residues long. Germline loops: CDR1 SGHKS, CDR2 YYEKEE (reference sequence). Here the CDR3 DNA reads TGTGCCAGCGCAGCGGGAGGGCTTGAGACCCAGTACTTC. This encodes CASAAGGLETQYF.

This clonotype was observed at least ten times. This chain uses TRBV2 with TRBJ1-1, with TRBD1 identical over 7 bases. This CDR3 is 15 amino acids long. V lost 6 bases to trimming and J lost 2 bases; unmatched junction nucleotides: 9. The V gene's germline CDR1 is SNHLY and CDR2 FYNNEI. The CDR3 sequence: CASRFEGGANTEAFF. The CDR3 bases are TGTGCCAGCAGATTTGAAGGGGGCGCAAACACTGAAGCTTTCTTT.

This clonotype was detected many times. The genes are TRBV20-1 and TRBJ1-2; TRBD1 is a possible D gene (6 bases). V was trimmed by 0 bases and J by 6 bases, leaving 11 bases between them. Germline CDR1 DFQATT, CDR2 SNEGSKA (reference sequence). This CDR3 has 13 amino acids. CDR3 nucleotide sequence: TGCAGTGCTAGAGACCGGGACAAAGATGGCTACACCTTC. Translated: CSARDRDKDGYTF.

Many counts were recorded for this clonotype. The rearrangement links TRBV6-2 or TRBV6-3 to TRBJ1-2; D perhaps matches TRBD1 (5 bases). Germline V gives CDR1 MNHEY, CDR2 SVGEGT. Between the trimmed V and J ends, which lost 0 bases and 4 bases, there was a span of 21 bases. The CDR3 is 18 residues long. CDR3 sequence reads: CASSYSSDKSGGGYGYTF. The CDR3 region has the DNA TGTGCCAGCAGTTACTCGTCGGACAAAAGTGGTGGCGGCTATGGCTACACCTTC.

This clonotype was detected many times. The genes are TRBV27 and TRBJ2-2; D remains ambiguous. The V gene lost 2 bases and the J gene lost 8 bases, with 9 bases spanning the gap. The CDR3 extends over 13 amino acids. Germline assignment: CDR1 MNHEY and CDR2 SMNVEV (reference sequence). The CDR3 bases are TGTGCCAGCAGTTTAGGTCTATTGGGGGAGCTGTTTTTT. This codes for CASSLGLLGELFF.

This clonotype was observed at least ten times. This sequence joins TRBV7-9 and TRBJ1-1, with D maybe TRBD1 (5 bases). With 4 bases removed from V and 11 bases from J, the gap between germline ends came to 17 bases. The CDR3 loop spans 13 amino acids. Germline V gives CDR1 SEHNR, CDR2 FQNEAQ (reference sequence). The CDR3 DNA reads TGTGCCAGCAGCTCAAATCAGGGTCTCGGGGCTTTCTTT. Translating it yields CASSSNQGLGAFF.

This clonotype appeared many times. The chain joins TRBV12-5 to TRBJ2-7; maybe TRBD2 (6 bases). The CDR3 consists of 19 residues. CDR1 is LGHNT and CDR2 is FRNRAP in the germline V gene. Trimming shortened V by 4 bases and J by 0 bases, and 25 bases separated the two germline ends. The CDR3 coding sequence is TGTGCTAGTGGTTGGTCCTGGGTCTTCCGGGGGAGAAGCTCCTACGAGCAGTACTTC. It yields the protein CASGWSWVFRGRSSYEQYF. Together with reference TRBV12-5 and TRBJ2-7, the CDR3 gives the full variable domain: DARVTQTPRHKVTEMGQEVTMRCQPILGHNTVFWYRQTMMQGLELLAYFRNRAPLDDSGMPKDRFSAEMPDATLATLKIQPSEPRDSAVYFCASGWSWVFRGRSSYEQYFGPGTRLTVT.

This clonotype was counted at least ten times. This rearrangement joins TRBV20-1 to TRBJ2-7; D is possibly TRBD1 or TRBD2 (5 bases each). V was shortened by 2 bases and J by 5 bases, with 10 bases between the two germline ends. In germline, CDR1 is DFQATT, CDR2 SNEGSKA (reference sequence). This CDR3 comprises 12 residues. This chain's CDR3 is CSARSGTHEQYF. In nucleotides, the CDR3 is TGCAGTGCTAGATCAGGGACCCACGAGCAGTACTTC.

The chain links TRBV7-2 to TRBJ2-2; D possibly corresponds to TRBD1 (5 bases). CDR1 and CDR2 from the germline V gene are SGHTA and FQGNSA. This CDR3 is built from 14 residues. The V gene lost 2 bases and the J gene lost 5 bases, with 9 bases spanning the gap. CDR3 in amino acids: CASSLLGQTGELFF. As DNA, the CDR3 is TGTGCCAGCAGCTTACTCGGACAAACCGGGGAGCTGTTTTTT.

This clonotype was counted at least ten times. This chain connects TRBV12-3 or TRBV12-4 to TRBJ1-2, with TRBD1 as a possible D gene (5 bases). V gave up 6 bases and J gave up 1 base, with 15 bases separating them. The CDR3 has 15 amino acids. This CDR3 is CASRNTGPLNYGYTF. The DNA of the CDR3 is TGTGCCAGCAGAAACACGGGACCCCTTAACTATGGCTACACCTTC.